A selection of T cell receptor beta chains follows, all from one sample in a study of blood T cell repertoires in COVID-19. Sequencing was performed with immunoSEQ multiplex PCR; in TCRdb, only in-frame clones are kept and a portion is missing. The sample has some 70,000 clones, 88% seen once. The sequenced sample was peripheral blood. All receptors derive from a human donor in a cohort sampled during active COVID-19. Each CDR3 is given without its conserved first and last residue. The order of the fields is CDR3 protein, J gene, D gene, V gene. The D gene is left open where the match is weak.

ASSPRTGDLYGYT	TRBJ1-2	TRBD1	TRBV7-8
ASSKTGGGSHEQY	TRBJ2-7	.	TRBV11-2
ASSESPAGTENYEQY	TRBJ2-7	TRBD1	TRBV10-1
ASSLGGTGELF	TRBJ2-2	.	TRBV11-3
ASSRWGGSHGYT	TRBJ1-2	.	TRBV7-7
ASTTGTEAF	TRBJ1-1	.	TRBV28
ASSSDSPLH	TRBJ1-6	.	TRBV7-2
ASSESRGGNQPQH	TRBJ1-5	.	TRBV10-2
ASSAGQGYGYT	TRBJ1-2	TRBD1	TRBV6-5
ASRPTGRGSPLH	TRBJ1-6	TRBD1	TRBV27
ASSESSTGTNTGELF	TRBJ2-2	TRBD1	TRBV6-4
ASSLIRGLVQDLTQY	TRBJ2-5	.	TRBV5-8
ASSSLRGTGGTNEKLF	TRBJ1-4	TRBD1	TRBV7-8
ASSEGRTGGGYT	TRBJ1-2	TRBD1	TRBV10-2
ASSLAGGGTGELF	TRBJ2-2	TRBD2	TRBV5-6
ASSQDRGTYEQY	TRBJ2-7	TRBD1	TRBV4-1
ASSLWGDTPYEQY	TRBJ2-7	.	TRBV28
ASSVAVAGNTDTQY	TRBJ2-3	TRBD2	TRBV9
ASSVVRETAKAF	TRBJ1-1	.	TRBV9
ASSPPPERSEAF	TRBJ1-1	.	TRBV18
ASALLTGRTGELF	TRBJ2-2	.	TRBV28
ASSIKRVEQY	TRBJ2-7	.	TRBV19
ASSDRVHYEQY	TRBJ2-7	.	TRBV6-1
ASSILQGARPGNTIY	TRBJ1-3	.	TRBV19
ASNPTGVYGYT	TRBJ1-2	TRBD1	TRBV28
ASNRQGRNSPLH	TRBJ1-6	TRBD1	TRBV19
AISGGGQSSYEQY	TRBJ2-7	.	TRBV10-3
ASSLPGAKNIQY	TRBJ2-4	.	TRBV7-9
ASSLLAAERRGYT	TRBJ1-2	.	TRBV7-2
SVRTGGGEKLF	TRBJ1-4	TRBD1	TRBV29-1
ASSLGQGKTEAF	TRBJ1-1	TRBD1	TRBV5-1
ASSRSKEAF	TRBJ1-1	.	TRBV19
ASSQEGEGQSYEQY	TRBJ2-7	TRBD1	TRBV3-1/TRBV3-2
ASSSRDSDTEAF	TRBJ1-1	.	TRBV5-1
ASSPSTYPYNEQF	TRBJ2-1	.	TRBV7-9
ASSRLASTSGANVLT	TRBJ2-6	TRBD2	TRBV6-4
ASRKMSGGDIQY	TRBJ2-4	.	TRBV27
ASRTGAASGNTIY	TRBJ1-3	TRBD1	TRBV6-5
ASSPRTGRETQY	TRBJ2-5	TRBD1	TRBV25-1
ATRTGPLEAEAF	TRBJ1-1	.	TRBV15
AWRRTGNSNQPQH	TRBJ1-5	TRBD1	TRBV30
ASSLFGEGTEAF	TRBJ1-1	.	TRBV5-5
ASSRQGSGTGELF	TRBJ2-2	TRBD1	TRBV11-2
ASSESLGAGYGYT	TRBJ1-2	.	TRBV2
ASSAGPDEQY	TRBJ2-7	.	TRBV6-6
ASSLFPAGGSGNTIY	TRBJ1-3	TRBD1	TRBV5-1
ASSLRGAANEKLF	TRBJ1-4	.	TRBV28
ASSWELAGAYNEQF	TRBJ2-1	TRBD2	TRBV28
ASSYSASGGYT	TRBJ1-2	.	TRBV6-5
ASSRPGLGKNIQY	TRBJ2-4	.	TRBV28
ASSNPGTGTEWEH	TRBJ1-5	TRBD1	TRBV19
ASSVEGQGLRLY	TRBJ2-7	TRBD1	TRBV9